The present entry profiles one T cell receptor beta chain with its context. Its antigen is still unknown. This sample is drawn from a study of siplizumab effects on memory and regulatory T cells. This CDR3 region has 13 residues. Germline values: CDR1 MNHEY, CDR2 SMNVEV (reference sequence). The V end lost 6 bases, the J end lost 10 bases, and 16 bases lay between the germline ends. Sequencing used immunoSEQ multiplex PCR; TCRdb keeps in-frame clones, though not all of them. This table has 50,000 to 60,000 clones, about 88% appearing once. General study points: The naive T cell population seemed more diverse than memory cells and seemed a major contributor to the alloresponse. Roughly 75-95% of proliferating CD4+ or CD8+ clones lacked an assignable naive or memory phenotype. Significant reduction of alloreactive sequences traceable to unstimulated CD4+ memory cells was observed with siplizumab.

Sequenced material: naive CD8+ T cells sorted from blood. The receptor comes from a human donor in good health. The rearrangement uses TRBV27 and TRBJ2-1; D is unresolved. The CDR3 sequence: CASSLVSSSEQFF. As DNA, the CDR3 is TGTGCCAGCAGCCTCGTAAGCTCGTCCGAGCAGTTCTTC.